This T cell receptor (beta chain) was observed in a study of T-cell reconstitution after alpha-beta-depleted transplantation in children. This clonotype was observed a handful of times. TCRbeta library construction was performed incorporating unique molecular identifiers. Each CDR3 protein is one row after TCRdb ran MiXCR on the PCR reads. The profile shows roughly 310,000 distinct CDR3 sequences, more than 20% of them singletons. Germline V gives CDR1 SGHAT, CDR2 FQNNGV. This CDR3 has 16 residues. Trimming removed 5 bases from V and 5 bases from J, with 20 bases in between. The chain is built from TRBV11-2 and TRBJ2-3; the D is unclear. The origin of this receptor is a male patient younger than 18 who had a stem cell transplant for acute lymphoblastic leukemia, so the T cells may come from the graft donor. Specimen: PBMCs, mostly from graft donor cells, collected 180 days after TCRalphabeta/CD19-depleted stem cell transplant. The DNA of the CDR3 is TGTGCCAGCAGCGGGTTGAAGTATCGGGTAGAAGATACGCAGTATTTT. This codes for CASSGLKYRVEDTQYF.